This T cell receptor (beta chain) was sequenced for a study of OX40 agonist ivuxolimab in advanced cancers. Comment on this clone: Its antigen is not known.

Whole-study findings and limits: Patients who responded partially at 0.1-3.0 mg/kg showed clonal expansion ranking among the lowest. In CD8+ T cells, expanded clones were on average more numerous than in CD4+.

Assay: immunoSEQ multiplex PCR; the TCRdb copy retains only in-frame clones and omits some. The table shows approximately 51,000 clones, with around 77% occurring only once. The V end was cut by 4 bases, the J end by 4 bases, with 16 bases between. The CDR3 runs 15 residues. Looked up from germline, CDR1 is SGHAT and CDR2 is FQNNGV. The clonotype originates from an adult with an advanced solid tumor such as melanoma, head and neck, liver or kidney cancer. The source material was CD4+ or CD8+ T cells sorted from blood, sampled in a trial of the OX40 agonist ivuxolimab. The V and J genes are TRBV11-2 and TRBJ1-1, with D possibly matching TRBD1 (6 bases). The CDR3 sequence: CASSSRGGTGTEAFF. The CDR3, as DNA: TGTGCCAGCAGCTCGAGGGGGGGGACGGGCACTGAAGCTTTCTTT.